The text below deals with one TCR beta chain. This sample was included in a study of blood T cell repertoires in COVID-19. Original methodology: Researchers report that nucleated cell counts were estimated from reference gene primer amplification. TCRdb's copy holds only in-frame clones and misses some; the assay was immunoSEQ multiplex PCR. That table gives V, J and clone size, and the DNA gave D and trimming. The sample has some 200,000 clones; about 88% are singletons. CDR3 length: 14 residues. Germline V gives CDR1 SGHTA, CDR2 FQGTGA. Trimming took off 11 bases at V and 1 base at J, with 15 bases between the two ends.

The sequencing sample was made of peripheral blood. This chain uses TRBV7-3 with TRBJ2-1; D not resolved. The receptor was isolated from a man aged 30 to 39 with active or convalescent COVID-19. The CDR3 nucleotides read TGTGCCTCAGCGTTGGCAAATTCCTACAATGAGCAGTTCTTC. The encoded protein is CASALANSYNEQFF.